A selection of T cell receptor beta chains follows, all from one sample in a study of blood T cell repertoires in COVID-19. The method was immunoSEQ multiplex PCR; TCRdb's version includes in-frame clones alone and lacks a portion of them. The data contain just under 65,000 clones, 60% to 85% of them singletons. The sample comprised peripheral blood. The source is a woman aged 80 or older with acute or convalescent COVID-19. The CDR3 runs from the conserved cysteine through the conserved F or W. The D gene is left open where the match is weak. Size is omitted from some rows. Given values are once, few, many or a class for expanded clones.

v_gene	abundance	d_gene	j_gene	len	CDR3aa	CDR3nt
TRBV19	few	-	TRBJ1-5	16	CASSSPEGFSNQPQHF	TGTGCCAGTAGTTCCCCAGAGGGTTTCAGCAATCAGCCCCAGCATTTT
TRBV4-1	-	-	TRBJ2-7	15	CASSQLPGLYYEQYF	TGCGCCAGCAGCCAGTTACCGGGACTTTACTACGAGCAGTACTTC
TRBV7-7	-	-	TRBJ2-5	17	CASSSGRGGTAGETQYF	TGTGCTAGCAGCTCGGGGCGCGGGGGGACAGCAGGAGAGACCCAGTACTTC
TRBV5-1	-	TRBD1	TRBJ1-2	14	CASSLTTGDYGYTF	TGCGCCAGCAGCTTGACGACAGGGGACTATGGCTACACCTTC
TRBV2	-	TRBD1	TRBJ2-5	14	CASSLQGAQETQYF	TGTGCCAGCAGTCTACAGGGGGCCCAAGAGACCCAGTACTTC
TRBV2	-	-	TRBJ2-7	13	CASMGVRGYEQYF	TGTGCCAGCATGGGAGTGAGGGGGTACGAGCAGTACTTC
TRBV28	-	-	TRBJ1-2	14	CASSLLAGGYGYTF	TGTGCCAGCAGTTTATTAGCCGGCGGCTATGGCTACACCTTC
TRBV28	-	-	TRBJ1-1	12	CASSLGRRQAFF	TGTGCCAGCAGTTTGGGCAGGCGACAAGCTTTCTTT
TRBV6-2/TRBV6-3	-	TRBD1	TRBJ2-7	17	CASSTILAGTGISEQYF	TGTGCCAGCAGTACAATACTCGCCGGGACAGGGATTAGCGAGCAGTACTTC
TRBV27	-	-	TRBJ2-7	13	CASSQEEAYEQYF	TGTGCCAGCAGTCAAGAGGAGGCCTACGAGCAGTACTTC